Listed below are T cell receptor beta chains from one sample, sequenced in a study of blood T cell repertoires in COVID-19. Using immunoSEQ multiplex PCR, the repertoire was profiled, and TCRdb retains in-frame clones only, with some absent. The sample records more than 350,000 clones, approximately 89% being singletons. Source material: peripheral blood. The receptors come from a woman aged 25 to 39 with COVID-19, enrolled during active disease. Both conserved end residues are part of each CDR3. D genes are given only for firm matches. Size values are once, few and many counts, or a class for expanded clones, and some rows have none.

D: NA; J: TRBJ2-7; size: NA; V: TRBV10-3; CDR3: CAISETGQGEQYF; DNA: TGTGCCATCAGTGAGACAGGGCAGGGAGAGCAGTACTTC
D: NA; J: TRBJ2-5; size: NA; V: TRBV19; CDR3: CASSIVFEYSGETQYF; DNA: TGTGCCAGTAGTATAGTGTTCGAGTATTCGGGGGAGACCCAGTACTTC
D: NA; J: TRBJ2-3; size: NA; V: TRBV6-1; CDR3: CASSESFREDTQYF; DNA: TGTGCCAGCAGTGAAAGTTTCAGGGAAGATACGCAGTATTTT
D: NA; J: TRBJ2-7; size: NA; V: TRBV4-2; CDR3: CASSLWAGATYEQYF; DNA: TGTGCCAGCAGCCTCTGGGCGGGGGCCACCTACGAGCAGTACTTC
D: NA; J: TRBJ1-5; size: NA; V: TRBV6-5; CDR3: CASSYSSRADQPQHF; DNA: TGTGCCAGCAGTTACTCGTCCAGGGCAGATCAGCCCCAGCATTTT
D: TRBD2; J: TRBJ2-7; size: NA; V: TRBV5-1; CDR3: CASSLASVAGWQYF; DNA: TGCGCCAGCAGCTTGGCCTCGGTAGCGGGATGGCAGTACTTC
D: TRBD1; J: TRBJ2-2; size: NA; V: TRBV3-1/TRBV3-2; CDR3: CASTGTGGANTGELFF; DNA: TGTGCCAGCACTGGGACAGGGGGCGCGAACACCGGGGAGCTGTTTTTT
D: NA; J: TRBJ2-1; size: once; V: TRBV20-1; CDR3: CSANQGNQQFF; DNA: TGCAGTGCTAACCAGGGTAACCAGCAGTTCTTC
D: TRBD1; J: TRBJ2-7; size: NA; V: TRBV18; CDR3: CASSSDRGRYEQYF; DNA: TGTGCCAGCTCATCGGACAGGGGCAGATACGAGCAGTACTTC
D: NA; J: TRBJ2-5; size: NA; V: TRBV29-1; CDR3: CSVKRQGQETQYF; DNA: TGCAGCGTTAAACGGCAGGGGCAAGAGACCCAGTACTTC
D: NA; J: TRBJ2-1; size: once; V: TRBV5-1; CDR3: CASSLVPGQGYHNEQFF; DNA: TGCGCCAGCAGCTTGGTACCTGGGCAGGGTTACCACAATGAGCAGTTCTTC
D: TRBD2; J: TRBJ2-5; size: NA; V: TRBV24-1; CDR3: CATSDGLAGGLGETQYF; DNA: TGTGCCACCAGTGATGGCCTAGCGGGAGGCCTGGGGGAGACCCAGTACTTC
D: NA; J: TRBJ2-2; size: NA; V: TRBV12-5; CDR3: CASGSGLGQPTGELFF; DNA: TGTGCTAGTGGTTCTGGCCTCGGACAGCCCACCGGGGAGCTGTTTTTT
D: TRBD1; J: TRBJ2-2; size: NA; V: TRBV9; CDR3: CASSGQGDDTGELFF; DNA: TGTGCCAGCAGCGGACAGGGGGACGACACCGGGGAGCTGTTTTTT
D: TRBD1; J: TRBJ2-2; size: NA; V: TRBV5-4; CDR3: CASSLLDRGNTGELFF; DNA: TGTGCCAGCAGCTTATTAGACAGGGGCAACACCGGGGAGCTGTTTTTT
D: NA; J: TRBJ1-4; size: once; V: TRBV12-3/TRBV12-4; CDR3: CASSTGLGLFF; DNA: TGTGCCAGCAGTACGGGTCTTGGGCTGTTTTTT
D: NA; J: TRBJ2-7; size: once; V: TRBV18; CDR3: CASSPGPGYEQYF; DNA: TGTGCCAGCTCACCAGGCCCAGGATACGAGCAGTACTTC
D: TRBD1; J: TRBJ2-7; size: NA; V: TRBV6-5; CDR3: CASSQDRGSTYEQYF; DNA: TGTGCCAGCAGTCAGGACAGGGGTTCGACCTACGAGCAGTACTTC
D: NA; J: TRBJ2-7; size: NA; V: TRBV28; CDR3: CASREHSPQGEQYF; DNA: TGTGCCAGCAGAGAACATAGCCCACAGGGTGAGCAGTACTTC
D: NA; J: TRBJ1-5; size: few; V: TRBV11-2; CDR3: CASSLARGFNQPQHF; DNA: TGTGCCAGCAGCTTAGCCAGGGGTTTCAATCAGCCCCAGCATTTT
D: NA; J: TRBJ1-5; size: NA; V: TRBV2; CDR3: CASSWQGHQQPQHF; DNA: TGTGCCAGCAGCTGGCAGGGGCATCAGCAGCCCCAGCATTTT
D: NA; J: TRBJ2-2; size: NA; V: TRBV19; CDR3: CASSIFRANTGELFF; DNA: TGTGCCAGTAGTATCTTCAGGGCGAACACCGGGGAGCTGTTTTTT
D: NA; J: TRBJ1-1; size: NA; V: TRBV19; CDR3: CAIRGGDGLNTEAFF; DNA: TGTGCCATCCGAGGAGGTGACGGCTTGAACACTGAAGCTTTCTTT
D: TRBD1; J: TRBJ1-2; size: NA; V: TRBV3-1/TRBV3-2; CDR3: CASSLQGYGYTF; DNA: TGTGCCAGCAGCCTACAGGGGTACGGCTACACCTTC
D: TRBD1; J: TRBJ1-1; size: NA; V: TRBV11-2; CDR3: CASSPTGLAEAFF; DNA: TGTGCCAGCAGCCCGACAGGGTTGGCTGAAGCTTTCTTT
D: NA; J: TRBJ2-3; size: once; V: TRBV24-1; CDR3: CATSDYSSGGWRHTQYF; DNA: TGTGCCACCAGTGATTACTCCTCGGGGGGCTGGCGGCATACGCAGTATTTT
D: NA; J: TRBJ2-7; size: NA; V: TRBV6-5; CDR3: CASAEGGRAYEQYF; DNA: TGTGCCAGCGCTGAGGGAGGTCGCGCCTACGAGCAGTACTTC
D: TRBD2; J: TRBJ2-3; size: NA; V: TRBV7-3; CDR3: CASSLQMGTSGSTDTQYF; DNA: TGTGCCAGCAGCCTCCAAATGGGGACTAGCGGAAGCACAGATACGCAGTATTTT
D: TRBD1; J: TRBJ2-7; size: NA; V: TRBV5-1; CDR3: CASSSGTGDYEQYF; DNA: TGCGCCAGCAGCTCGGGGACAGGGGATTACGAGCAGTACTTC
D: NA; J: TRBJ2-7; size: NA; V: TRBV4-1; CDR3: CASSRGTVHSYEQYF; DNA: TGCGCCAGCAGCCGCGGGACAGTGCACTCCTACGAGCAGTACTTC
D: NA; J: TRBJ2-2; size: NA; V: TRBV5-1; CDR3: CASSTDVARLTGELFF; DNA: TGCGCCAGCAGCACCGACGTGGCGCGGCTCACCGGGGAGCTGTTTTTT
D: TRBD1; J: TRBJ2-5; size: NA; V: TRBV6-2/TRBV6-3; CDR3: CASSPSYLTGGMQETQYF; DNA: TGTGCCAGCAGCCCCTCCTACCTGACAGGGGGCATGCAAGAGACCCAGTACTTC
D: NA; J: TRBJ2-7; size: NA; V: TRBV19; CDR3: CASRSYGAGDSYEQYF; DNA: TGTGCCAGTAGATCATATGGGGCAGGAGATTCCTACGAGCAGTACTTC